This TCR beta chain was identified in a study of immune cell composition in non-small cell lung cancer. Whole-study results and caveats: Tumour-reactive clones were not shown to match dominant in vivo tumour clones. Tumour TCR-beta clonality showed no significant link to smoking pack-years. Squamous lung tumours showed higher top 10 clone scores and clonality than adenocarcinomas.

The assay was immunoSEQ multiplex PCR, and TCRdb's table has in-frame clones only and misses some. The sample consists of around 10,000 clones, almost 70% of them appearing once. Note on this clone: What it recognizes is unknown.

Sequencing was performed on lung tumor tissue. This receptor was identified in a human donor with non-small cell lung cancer.

Written as DNA, the CDR3 is TGTGCCAGTAACAGCGGGGAACCCACAGATACGCAGTATTTT. The encoded protein is CASNSGEPTDTQYF. The rearrangement links TRBV19 to TRBJ2-3; 7 nucleotides line up with TRBD2. The CDR3 spans 14 residues. Germline CDR1 LNHDA, CDR2 SQIVND (reference sequence). The ends lost 7 bases at V and 2 bases at J; junction bases unmatched: 6.